These 17 T cell receptor beta chains were all obtained from the same sample, sequenced in a study of cytotoxic CD8 clonotypes in ibrutinib-treated CLL. TCRdb's copy holds only in-frame clones and misses some; the assay was immunoSEQ multiplex PCR. Of about 140,000 clones listed, around three quarters were seen once; the top ten hold 25% to 30%. The starting material was PBMCs, obtained after 12 months of ibrutinib treatment. Receptors originate from a human donor with chronic lymphocytic leukemia.

This chain connects TRBV4-3 to TRBJ2-7; 10 positions match TRBD2. With 0 bases clipped from V and 6 bases from J, the junction kept 11 bases outside the gene matches. CDR3 length equals 17 residues. Germline CDR1 and CDR2: LGHNA and YSLEER. This CDR3 is CASSQDSTIAGGGEQYF. CDR3 DNA: TGCGCCAGCAGCCAAGACTCGACGATAGCGGGAGGAGGCGAGCAGTACTTC.

This sequence joins TRBV6-5 and TRBJ2-1; 10 bases line up with TRBD1. The CDR3 is 16 residues long. The germline CDR1 and CDR2 sequences are MNHEY and SVGAGI. J was trimmed by 5 bases and V by 2 bases; bases with no gene match: 6. The DNA for the CDR3 is TGTGCCAGCAGTTACCGGACAGGGGGATTAGACAATGAGCAGTTCTTC. Its protein product is CASSYRTGGLDNEQFF.

This clone came up a few times. The J gene is TRBJ2-2, the V gene TRBV4-3, with D possibly matching TRBD2 (5 bases). Germline CDR1 reads LGHNA; CDR2 reads YSLEER. V lost 4 bases and J 5 bases, leaving 11 bases between the germline ends. The CDR3 extends over 14 amino acids. This CDR3 reads CASSPSGVTGELFF. In DNA form, the CDR3 reads TGCGCCAGCAGCCCGTCCGGGGTAACCGGGGAGCTGTTTTTT.

Judged by abundance, this clone is medium-sized (0.01 to 0.1%). The V gene is TRBV15, the J gene TRBJ2-2, with D perhaps TRBD1 (5 bases). Trimming stripped 3 bases from V and 4 bases from J, with 9 bases between. Germline loops: CDR1 LNHNV, CDR2 YYDKDF (reference sequence). The CDR3 loop spans 14 amino acids. CDR3 protein: CATSRADSTGELFF. CDR3 coding DNA: TGTGCCACCAGCAGGGCAGACAGCACCGGGGAGCTGTTTTTT. The full variable domain, in which reference TRBV15 and TRBJ2-2 provide the parts outside the CDR3, is DAMVIQNPRYQVTQFGKPVTLSCSQTLNHNVMYWYQQKSSQAPKLLFHYYDKDFNNEADTPDNFQSRRPNTSFCFLDIRSPGLGDTAMYLCATSRADSTGELFFGEGSRLTVL.

This chain uses TRBV5-6 with TRBJ2-2, with D possibly matching TRBD2 (6 bases). Trimming removed 4 bases from V and 2 bases from J, with 12 bases in between. Germline-derived CDR1 and CDR2 are SGHDT and YYEEEE. The CDR3 extends over 15 amino acids. The DNA of the CDR3 is TGTGCCAGCAGCCAGGGACTTCTAAACACCGGGGAGCTGTTTTTT. Its protein product is CASSQGLLNTGELFF.

This clone was seen more than once but under ten times. V gene TRBV19 combines with J gene TRBJ1-1; no clear D. The CDR3 sequence is 13 residues long. Germline CDR1 reads LNHDA; CDR2 reads SQIVND (reference sequence). Trimming pared 3 bases from V and 1 base from J, leaving 6 bases between. The CDR3 bases are TGTGCCAGTAGTATTCTGTGGAACACTGAAGCTTTCTTT. It translates to CASSILWNTEAFF.

V usage is TRBV7-6 and J usage is TRBJ2-7; D is perhaps TRBD2 (7 bases). This CDR3 is 14 amino acids long. From germline, CDR1 is SGHVS and CDR2 FNYEAQ. The ends were cut back, 5 bases at V and 3 bases at J, with 14 bases in the middle. CDR3 coding DNA: TGTGCCAGCAGCCCAGGGGCGGGAGACTACGAGCAGTACTTC. Protein sequence: CASSPGAGDYEQYF.

CDR3 sequence reads: CASSPGQGAYEQYF. The CDR3 DNA is TGCGCCAGCAGCCCGGGACAGGGGGCCTACGAGCAGTACTTC. V usage is TRBV5-1 and J usage is TRBJ2-7; 11 bases are a match to TRBD1. V lost 4 bases to trimming and J lost 2 bases; unmatched junction nucleotides: 2. This CDR3 has 14 residues. The germline V gene encodes CDR1 SGHRS and CDR2 YFSETQ. Full variable domain (outside the CDR3, taken from reference TRBV5-1 and TRBJ2-7): KAGVTQTPRYLIKTRGQQVTLSCSPISGHRSVSWYQQTPGQGLQFLFEYFSETQRNKGNFPGRFSGRQFSNSRSEMNVSTLELGDSALYLCASSPGQGAYEQYFGPGTRLTVT.

The V gene is TRBV2, the J gene TRBJ1-3, with D unresolved. From germline, CDR1 is SNHLY and CDR2 FYNNEI. CDR3 length equals 15 residues. Trimming removed 6 bases from V and 0 bases from J, with 12 bases in between. CDR3 DNA: TGTGCCAGCAGACTCAGTGGAGGCTCTGGAAACACCATATATTTT. It yields the protein CASRLSGGSGNTIYF.

The V call is TRBV5-6, the J call TRBJ2-1; 7 bases fit TRBD2. CDR1 is SGHDT, CDR2 YYEEEE, per germline. The V gene end was trimmed by 1 base and the J gene end by 0 bases; junction bases not matched to a gene: 7. The CDR3 covers 17 residues. DNA of the CDR3: TGTGCCAGCAGCTTGCCCCCGGGGGGTAGCTCCTACAATGAGCAGTTCTTC. Amino acid sequence: CASSLPPGGSSYNEQFF.

V usage is TRBV28 and J usage is TRBJ2-1; D is uncertain. Germline V gives CDR1 MDHEN, CDR2 SYDVKM. This CDR3 is built from 13 residues. The V end was cut by 10 bases, the J end by 6 bases, with 16 bases between. The CDR3 reads CATTLRLGNEQFF. The CDR3 bases are TGTGCCACCACTTTAAGGCTGGGCAATGAGCAGTTCTTC.

CDR3 DNA: TGTGCCAGCTCACCACCGGGGGGCACCTACGAGCAGTACTTC. Residues: CASSPPGGTYEQYF. The rearrangement links TRBV18 to TRBJ2-7; D assignment may be TRBD1 or TRBD2 (6 bases each). From germline, CDR1 is KGHSH and CDR2 LQKENI. The CDR3 totals 14 residues. Between the trimmed V and J ends, which lost 0 bases and 2 bases, there was a span of 8 bases. The full variable domain, its missing parts supplied by reference TRBV18 and TRBJ2-7, is NAGVMQNPRHLVRRRGQEARLRCSPMKGHSHVYWYRQLPEEGLKFMVYLQKENIIDESGMPKERFSAEFPKEGPSILRIQQVVRGDSAAYFCASSPPGGTYEQYFGPGTRLTVT.

A few counts support this clone. V usage is TRBV19 and J usage is TRBJ1-1; unclear D gene. Trimming removed 2 bases from V and 2 bases from J, with 6 bases in between. Germline values: CDR1 LNHDA, CDR2 SQIVND (reference sequence). The CDR3 has 13 amino acids. CDR3 loop: CASSIMINTEAFF. The CDR3 DNA sequence: TGTGCCAGTAGTATAATGATAAACACTGAAGCTTTCTTT.

The chain links TRBV6-4 to TRBJ2-1; D possibly corresponds to TRBD2 (6 bases). The CDR3 totals 13 residues. CDR1 is MRHNA, CDR2 SNTAGT, per germline. Between the trimmed V and J ends, which lost 4 bases and 8 bases, there was a span of 12 bases. Here the CDR3 DNA reads TGTGCCAGCAGTGGACTTTCGGGGGATGAGCAGTTCTTC. Residues: CASSGLSGDEQFF.

The chain combines TRBV11-3 with TRBJ2-1, with D unresolved. From germline, CDR1 is SGHNT and CDR2 YENEEA. Trimming stripped 4 bases from V and 0 bases from J, with 7 bases between. This CDR3 spans 14 amino acids. The DNA of the CDR3 is TGTGCCAGCAGCTCGCCGAGCTCCTACAATGAGCAGTTCTTC. Translated: CASSSPSSYNEQFF. Variable domain in full (rest from reference TRBV11-3 and TRBJ2-1): EAGVVQSPRYKIIEKKQPVAFWCNPISGHNTLYWYLQNLGQGPELLIRYENEEAVDDSQLPKDRFSAERLKGVDSTLKIQPAELGDSAVYLCASSSPSSYNEQFFGPGTRLTVL.

This clone was counted a few times. This chain connects TRBV28 to TRBJ2-7; D possibly matches TRBD1 or TRBD2 (6 bases each). Trimming removed 10 bases from V and 5 bases from J, with 12 bases in between. The CDR3 sequence is 11 residues long. The germline CDR1 and CDR2 sequences are MDHEN and SYDVKM. In DNA form, the CDR3 reads TGTGCCACTTGGGGGGCCAACGAGCAGTACTTC. Its protein is CATWGANEQYF.

The chain employs TRBV28 and TRBJ2-5; 13 positions match TRBD2. The CDR3 length is 15 residues. Per germline, CDR1 MDHEN and CDR2 SYDVKM. With V trimmed by 8 bases and J by 5 bases, 8 bases remained unmatched. CDR3 sequence: CASGRSTSGGETQYF. The DNA for the CDR3 is TGTGCCAGCGGTCGATCGACTAGCGGGGGGGAGACCCAGTACTTC.